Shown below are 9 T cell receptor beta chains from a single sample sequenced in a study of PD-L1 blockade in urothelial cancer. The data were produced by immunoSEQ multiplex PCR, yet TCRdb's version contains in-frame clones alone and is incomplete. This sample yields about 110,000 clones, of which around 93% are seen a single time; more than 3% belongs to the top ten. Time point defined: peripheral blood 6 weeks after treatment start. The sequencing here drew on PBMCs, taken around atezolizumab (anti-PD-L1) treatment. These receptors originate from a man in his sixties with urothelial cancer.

The CDR3 DNA reads as TGTGCCAGCAGTTTAGCGGGGAACTCCTACAATGAGCAGTTCTTC. Translation: CASSLAGNSYNEQFF. J is TRBJ2-1 and V is TRBV27, with a possible D match to TRBD2 (6 bases). The CDR3 consists of 15 residues. Germline CDR1 is MNHEY and CDR2 is SMNVEV (reference sequence). Between the trimmed V and J ends, which lost 2 bases and 0 bases, there was a span of 8 bases.

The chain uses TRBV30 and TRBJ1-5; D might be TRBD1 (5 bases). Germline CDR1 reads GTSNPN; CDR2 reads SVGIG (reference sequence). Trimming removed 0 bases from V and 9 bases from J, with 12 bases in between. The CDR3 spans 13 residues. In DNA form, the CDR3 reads TGTGCCTGGAGTGTAGGAGGGGCTAGGCCCCAGCATTTT. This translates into CAWSVGGARPQHF.

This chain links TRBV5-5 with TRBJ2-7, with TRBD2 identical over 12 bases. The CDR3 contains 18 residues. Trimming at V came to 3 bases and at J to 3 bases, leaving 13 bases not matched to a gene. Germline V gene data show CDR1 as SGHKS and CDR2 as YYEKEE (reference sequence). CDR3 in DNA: TGTGCCAGCAGCTCGGGCCCTCGGACTAGCGGGAATATCTACGAGCAGTACTTC. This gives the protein CASSSGPRTSGNIYEQYF.

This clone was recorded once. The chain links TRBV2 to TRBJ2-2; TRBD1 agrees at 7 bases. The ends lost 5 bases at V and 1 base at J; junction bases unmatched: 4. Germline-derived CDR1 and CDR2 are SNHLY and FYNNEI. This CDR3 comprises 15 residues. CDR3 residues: CASSRGPENTGELFF. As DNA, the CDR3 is TGTGCCAGCAGTAGGGGGCCAGAGAACACCGGGGAGCTGTTTTTT.

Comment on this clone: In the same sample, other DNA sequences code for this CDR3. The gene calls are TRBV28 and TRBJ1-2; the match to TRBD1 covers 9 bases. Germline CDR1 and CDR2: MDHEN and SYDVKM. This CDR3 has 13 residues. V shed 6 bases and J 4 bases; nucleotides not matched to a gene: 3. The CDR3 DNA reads TGTGCCAGCAGCCTGGGACAGGGCTATGGCTACACCTTC. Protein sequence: CASSLGQGYGYTF.

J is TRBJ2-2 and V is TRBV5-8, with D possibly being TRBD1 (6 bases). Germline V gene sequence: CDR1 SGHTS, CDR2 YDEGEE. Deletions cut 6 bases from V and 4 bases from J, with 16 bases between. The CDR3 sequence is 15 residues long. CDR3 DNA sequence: TGTGCCAGCAATACCGGACAGCCGGGCACCGGGGAGCTGTTTTTT. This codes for CASNTGQPGTGELFF.

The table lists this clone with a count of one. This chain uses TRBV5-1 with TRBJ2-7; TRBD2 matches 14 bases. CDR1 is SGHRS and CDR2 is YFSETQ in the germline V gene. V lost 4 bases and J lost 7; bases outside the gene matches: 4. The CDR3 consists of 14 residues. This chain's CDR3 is CASSKGLAGGEQYF. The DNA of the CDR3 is TGCGCCAGCAGCAAAGGACTAGCGGGAGGTGAGCAGTACTTC.

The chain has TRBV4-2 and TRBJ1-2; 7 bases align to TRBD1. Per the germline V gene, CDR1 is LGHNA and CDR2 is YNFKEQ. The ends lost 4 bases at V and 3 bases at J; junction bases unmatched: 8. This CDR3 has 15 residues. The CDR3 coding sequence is TGTGCCAGCAGCCGCGACAGGGTGGGAGACTATGGCTACACCTTC. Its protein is CASSRDRVGDYGYTF.

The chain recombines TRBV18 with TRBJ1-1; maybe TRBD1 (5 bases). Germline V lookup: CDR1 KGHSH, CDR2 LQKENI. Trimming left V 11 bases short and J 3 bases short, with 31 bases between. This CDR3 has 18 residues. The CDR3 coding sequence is TGTGCCCACTTAACGTCCGGTATCGACAGACCTGCGGACACTGAAGCTTTCTTT. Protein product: CAHLTSGIDRPADTEAFF.